Below, 23 T cell receptor beta chains from the same sample are listed, as sequenced in a study of T cell responses to AZD1222 COVID-19 vaccine. Sequenced by immunoSEQ multiplex PCR; TCRdb stores in-frame clones only, minus some. The table has about 130,000 clones, approximately 90% seen once; the top ten hold about 4.2%. Specimen: peripheral blood, collected on day 0 of AZD1222 vaccination. The receptors shown here come from an adult in good health.

The chain employs TRBV6-1 and TRBJ1-3; 7 bases line up with TRBD1. Germline V gene sequence: CDR1 MNHNS, CDR2 SASEGT. The CDR3 has 19 residues. V was pared by 4 bases and J by 4 bases, with 19 bases of the junction left unmatched. The CDR3 region is CASSAEGDRDRSFGNTIYF. CDR3 DNA: TGTGCCAGCAGTGCGGAAGGGGATCGGGACAGAAGTTTCGGAAACACCATATATTTT.

The chain joins TRBV6-5 to TRBJ2-7; maybe TRBD2 (6 bases). The CDR3 totals 14 residues. Trimming took off 0 bases at V and 9 bases at J, with 15 bases between the two ends. The germline V gene encodes CDR1 MNHEY and CDR2 SVGAGI. CDR3 bases: TGTGCCAGCAGTTACTCGCAACGGGAGCGGGTGCAGTACTTC. It translates to CASSYSQRERVQYF.

The chain links TRBV7-3 to TRBJ2-1, with D perhaps matching TRBD1 or TRBD2 (6 bases each). CDR1 is SGHTA and CDR2 is FQGTGA in the germline V gene. The CDR3 runs 15 residues. The ends were cut back, 3 bases at V and 5 bases at J, with 14 bases in the middle. The CDR3 DNA is TGTGCCAGCAGCTTTTCGGGGGCTTTTAACAATGAGCAGTTCTTC. Amino acids: CASSFSGAFNNEQFF.

The CDR3, as DNA: TGTGCCAGCAGTGAGGGGCTCCCAGATACGCAGTATTTT. Protein: CASSEGLPDTQYF. J is TRBJ2-3 and V is TRBV5-5; TRBD1 or TRBD2 may be the D gene (5 bases each). V shed 5 bases and J shed 4 bases, with 11 bases lying between them. This CDR3 has 13 residues. Germline lookup yields CDR1 SGHKS and CDR2 YYEKEE (reference sequence).

This chain uses TRBV6-4 with TRBJ2-2; D not resolved. The CDR3 has 15 residues. Germline V CDR1 and CDR2: MRHNA, SNTAGT. V lost 5 bases and J lost 2, with 12 bases in between. CDR3: CASSTDGINTGELFF. CDR3 nucleotide sequence: TGTGCCAGCAGTACCGACGGAATAAACACCGGGGAGCTGTTTTTT.

The genes are TRBV6-4 and TRBJ1-5; maybe TRBD1 (5 bases). The CDR3 length is 16 residues. Trimming cost V 2 bases and J 5 bases, with 16 bases left between them. Germline values: CDR1 MRHNA, CDR2 SNTAGT. The CDR3 loop reads CASSDTVGAGDQPQHF. CDR3 coding DNA: TGTGCCAGCAGTGACACCGTTGGGGCGGGGGATCAGCCCCAGCATTTT.

The chain joins TRBV24-1 to TRBJ2-5; D possibly corresponds to TRBD2 (5 bases). V lost 3 bases and J 5 bases, leaving 12 bases between the germline ends. CDR1 and CDR2 (germline): KGHDR, SFDVKD. CDR3 size: 14 residues. The CDR3 loop is CATSDHTSRETQYF. DNA for the CDR3: TGTGCCACCAGTGATCACACTAGTCGCGAGACCCAGTACTTC.

V usage is TRBV24-1 and J usage is TRBJ2-3, with 8 bases matching TRBD2. V lost 6 bases and J lost 3; bases outside the gene matches: 4. Looked up from germline, CDR1 is KGHDR and CDR2 is SFDVKD. This CDR3 has 14 residues. The CDR3 here is CATSRASGTDTQYF. Written as DNA, the CDR3 is TGTGCCACCAGTCGGGCTAGCGGGACAGATACGCAGTATTTT.

This clone occurred a few times. The rearrangement joins TRBV7-6 to TRBJ1-4, with D perhaps matching TRBD1 (5 bases). In germline, CDR1 is SGHVS, CDR2 FNYEAQ. This CDR3 is built from 14 residues. With 5 bases removed from V and 3 bases from J, the gap between germline ends came to 10 bases. CDR3 coding DNA: TGTGCCAGCAGCCAGACAGTTGCTAATGAAAAACTGTTTTTT. Translated: CASSQTVANEKLFF. Supplemented by reference TRBV7-6 and TRBJ1-4, the full variable domain reads GAGVSQSPRYKVTKRGQDVALRCDPISGHVSLYWYRQALGQGPEFLTYFNYEAQQDKSGLPNDRFSAERPEGSISTLTIQRTEQRDSAMYRCASSQTVANEKLFFGSGTQLSVL.

The V call is TRBV18, the J call TRBJ1-2; no firm D call. Germline loops: CDR1 KGHSH, CDR2 LQKENI. The V gene lost 0 bases and the J gene lost 7 bases, with 9 bases spanning the gap. The CDR3 extends over 13 amino acids. The CDR3 coding sequence is TGTGCCAGCTCACCACCAGGTCAATCTGGCTACACCTTC. This gives the protein CASSPPGQSGYTF.

The chain joins TRBV11-2 to TRBJ2-6; no clear D. Trimming removed 3 bases at V and 0 bases at J, with 0 bases between. The germline V gene encodes CDR1 SGHAT and CDR2 FQNNGV. The CDR3 spans 13 residues. CDR3 protein: CASSFSGANVLTF. The CDR3 DNA is TGTGCCAGCAGCTTCTCTGGGGCCAACGTCCTGACTTTC.

This chain connects TRBV5-1 to TRBJ1-6, with 9 bases identical to TRBD1. This CDR3 has 15 amino acids. Trimming removed 3 bases from V and 10 bases from J; junction bases left unmatched: 8. Germline V gene data show CDR1 as SGHRS and CDR2 as YFSETQ. The CDR3 nucleotides are TGCGCCAGCAGCTCCAACAGGGGGCTGGGGTCACCCCTCCACTTT. Translated: CASSSNRGLGSPLHF.

The V gene is TRBV5-1, the J gene TRBJ2-6, with D possibly TRBD2 on 5 matching bases. The CDR3 runs 16 residues. V was shortened by 7 bases and J by 1 base, with 15 bases between the two germline ends. Germline CDR1 SGHRS, CDR2 YFSETQ. CDR3 residues: CASATGSRSGANVLTF. CDR3 nucleotide sequence: TGCGCCAGCGCCACGGGGAGCAGATCTGGGGCCAACGTCCTGACTTTC.

J is TRBJ2-4 and V is TRBV27; D is unclear. The germline V gene encodes CDR1 MNHEY and CDR2 SMNVEV (reference sequence). Trimming removed 0 bases at V and 2 bases at J, with 5 bases between. The CDR3 has 14 amino acids. The CDR3 reads CASSLSGSKNIQYF. The CDR3 DNA reads as TGTGCCAGCAGTTTATCAGGTTCCAAAAACATTCAGTACTTC.

CDR3 region: CASSQGGGQDTQYF. CDR3 coding DNA: TGTGCCAGCAGCCAAGGGGGGGGACAAGATACGCAGTATTTT. This chain uses TRBV4-2 with TRBJ2-3; TRBD2 might be the D (7 bases). V lost 1 base and J lost 5, with 10 bases in between. The V gene's germline CDR1 is LGHNA and CDR2 YNFKEQ. This CDR3 has 14 amino acids.

The rearrangement joins TRBV7-8 to TRBJ2-3; D gene unclear. The CDR3 has 16 residues. Trimming shortened V by 5 bases and J by 2 bases, and 17 bases separated the two germline ends. Per germline, CDR1 SGHVS and CDR2 FQNEAQ. The CDR3 sequence: CASSPGVLGNTDTQYF. CDR3 DNA sequence: TGTGCCAGCAGCCCCGGAGTTTTGGGTAACACAGATACGCAGTATTTT.

CDR3 coding DNA: TGTGCCAGCAGTGGGCAGGGTGGCTATGGCTACACCTTC. This encodes CASSGQGGYGYTF. This rearrangement joins TRBV9 to TRBJ1-2, with TRBD1 as a possible D gene (5 bases). This CDR3 comprises 13 residues. The V end lost 5 bases, the J end lost 4 bases, and 12 bases lay between the germline ends. Germline CDR1 and CDR2: SGDLS and YYNGEE.

This chain uses TRBV7-9 with TRBJ2-3; 12 nucleotides match TRBD1. The V gene's germline CDR1 is SEHNR and CDR2 FQNEAQ (reference sequence). The CDR3 totals 16 residues. V lost 4 bases and J lost 3; bases outside the gene matches: 5. CDR3 sequence (DNA): TGTGCCAGCAGCTCGGGGGACAGGGGGCGGACAGATACGCAGTATTTT. This sequence encodes CASSSGDRGRTDTQYF. Full variable domain (remainder filled in from reference TRBV7-9 and TRBJ2-3): DTGVSQNPRHKITKRGQNVTFRCDPISEHNRLYWYRQTLGQGPEFLTYFQNEAQLEKSRLLSDRFSAERPKGSFSTLEIQRTEQGDSAMYLCASSSGDRGRTDTQYFGPGTRLTVL.

This clone appeared a few times. This chain uses TRBV3-1 (or the pseudogene TRBV3-2) with TRBJ1-5; possible D gene TRBD1, 5 bases. Trimming removed 0 bases at V and 5 bases at J, with 8 bases between. Germline CDR1 LGHDT, CDR2 YNNKEL (reference sequence). This CDR3 contains 14 residues. The CDR3 DNA reads as TGTGCCAGCAGCCAAGAGGTGGGGCATCAGCCCCAGCATTTT. Protein: CASSQEVGHQPQHF.

This clone was observed a single time. The gene calls are TRBV19 and TRBJ2-2; D remains unclear. The V end was cut by 7 bases, the J end by 0 bases, with 3 bases between. The length of the CDR3 is 12 residues. Germline loops: CDR1 LNHDA, CDR2 SQIVND (reference sequence). The CDR3 loop is CASKANTGELFF. In DNA, the CDR3 is TGTGCCAGTAAAGCGAACACCGGGGAGCTGTTTTTT.

The chain joins TRBV19 to TRBJ1-6, with TRBD1 matching over 9 bases. Germline CDR1 reads LNHDA; CDR2 reads SQIVND (reference sequence). The CDR3 runs to 13 residues. The V gene end was trimmed by 11 bases and the J gene end by 7 bases; junction bases not matched to a gene: 6. CDR3: CASRQGGNSPLHF. Written as DNA, the CDR3 is TGTGCCTCAAGACAGGGGGGCAATTCACCCCTCCACTTT.

The sample holds one count of this clone. The rearrangement links TRBV6-1 to TRBJ1-2, with 7 bases fitting TRBD1. The CDR3 is made up of 15 amino acids. Germline lookup yields CDR1 MNHNS and CDR2 SASEGT. The J segment lost 0 bases and the V segment lost 2 bases, leaving 3 bases of the junction unmatched. The CDR3 nucleotides read TGTGCCAGCAGTGAACAGGGGGGTTCTAACTATGGCTACACCTTC. Translating gives CASSEQGGSNYGYTF.

V usage is TRBV4-2 and J usage is TRBJ2-1; D gene uncertain. Trimming took off 3 bases at V and 7 bases at J, with 10 bases between the two ends. There are 13 residues in the CDR3. Germline-derived CDR1 and CDR2 are LGHNA and YNFKEQ. In nucleotides, the CDR3 is TGTGCCAGCAGCCATCCCTCTCGGAATGAGCAGTTCTTC. Translation: CASSHPSRNEQFF.